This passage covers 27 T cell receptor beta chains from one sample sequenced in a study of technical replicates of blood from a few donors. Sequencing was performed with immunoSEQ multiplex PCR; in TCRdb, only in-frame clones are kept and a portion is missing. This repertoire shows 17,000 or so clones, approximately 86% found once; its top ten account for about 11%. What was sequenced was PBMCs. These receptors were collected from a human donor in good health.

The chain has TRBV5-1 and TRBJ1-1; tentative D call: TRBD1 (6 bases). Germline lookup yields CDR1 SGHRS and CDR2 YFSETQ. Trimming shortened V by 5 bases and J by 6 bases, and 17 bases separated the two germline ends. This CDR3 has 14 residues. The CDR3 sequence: CASSPVQGNSEAFF. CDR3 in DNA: TGCGCCAGCAGTCCGGTACAGGGTAATTCTGAAGCTTTCTTT.

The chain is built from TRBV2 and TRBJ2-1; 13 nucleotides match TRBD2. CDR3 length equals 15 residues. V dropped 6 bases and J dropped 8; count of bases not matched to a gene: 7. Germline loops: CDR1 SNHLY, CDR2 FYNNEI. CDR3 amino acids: CASSQLAGGPDEQFF. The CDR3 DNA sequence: TGTGCCAGCAGCCAACTAGCGGGAGGGCCGGATGAGCAGTTCTTC.

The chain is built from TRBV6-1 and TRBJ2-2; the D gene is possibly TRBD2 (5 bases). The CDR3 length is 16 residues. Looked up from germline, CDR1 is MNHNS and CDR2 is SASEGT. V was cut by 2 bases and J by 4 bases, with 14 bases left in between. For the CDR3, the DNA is TGTGCCAGCAGTGAATCTATTATGGGGAGCACCGGGGAGCTGTTTTTT. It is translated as CASSESIMGSTGELFF.

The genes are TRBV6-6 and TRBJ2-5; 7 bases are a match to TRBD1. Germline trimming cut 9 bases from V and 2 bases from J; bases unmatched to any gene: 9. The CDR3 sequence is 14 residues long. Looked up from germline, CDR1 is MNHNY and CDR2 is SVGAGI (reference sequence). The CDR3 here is CASVLGTEQETQYF. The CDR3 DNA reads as TGTGCCAGTGTCCTCGGGACAGAACAAGAGACCCAGTACTTC.

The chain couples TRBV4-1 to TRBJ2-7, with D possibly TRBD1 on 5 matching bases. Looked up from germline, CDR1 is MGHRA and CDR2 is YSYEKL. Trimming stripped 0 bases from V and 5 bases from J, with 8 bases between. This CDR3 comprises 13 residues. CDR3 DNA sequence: TGCGCCAGCAGCCAAGATCAGGGAAACGAGCAGTACTTC. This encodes CASSQDQGNEQYF.

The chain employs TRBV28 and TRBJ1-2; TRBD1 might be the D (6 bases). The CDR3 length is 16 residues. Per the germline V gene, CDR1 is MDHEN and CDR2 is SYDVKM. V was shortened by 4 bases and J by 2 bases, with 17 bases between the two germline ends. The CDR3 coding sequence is TGTGCCAGCAGTTCCCAGGGGACCGATTTAAACTATGGCTACACCTTC. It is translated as CASSSQGTDLNYGYTF.

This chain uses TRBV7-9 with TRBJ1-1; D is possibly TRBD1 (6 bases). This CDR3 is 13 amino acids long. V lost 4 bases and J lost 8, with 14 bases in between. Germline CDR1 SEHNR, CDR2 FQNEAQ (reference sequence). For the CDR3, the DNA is TGTGCCAGCAGCTCTTTAAACAGGGTGGAAGCTTTCTTT. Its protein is CASSSLNRVEAFF.

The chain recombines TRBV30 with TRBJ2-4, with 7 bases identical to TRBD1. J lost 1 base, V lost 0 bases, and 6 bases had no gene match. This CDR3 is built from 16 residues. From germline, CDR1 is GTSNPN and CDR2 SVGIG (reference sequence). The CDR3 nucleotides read TGTGCCTGGAGTGTAGGGGGCCCCTATGCCAAAAACATTCAGTACTTC. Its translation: CAWSVGGPYAKNIQYF.

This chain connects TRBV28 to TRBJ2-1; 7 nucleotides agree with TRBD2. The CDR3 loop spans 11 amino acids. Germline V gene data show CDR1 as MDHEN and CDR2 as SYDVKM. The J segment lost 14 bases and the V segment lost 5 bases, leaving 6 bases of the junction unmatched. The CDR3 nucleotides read TGTGCCAGCAGTCTCGGACTAGGAAAGTTCTTC. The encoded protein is CASSLGLGKFF. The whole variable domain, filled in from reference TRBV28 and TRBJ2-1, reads DVKVTQSSRYLVKRTGEKVFLECVQDMDHENMFWYRQDPGLGLRLIYFSYDVKMKEKGDIPEGYSVSREKKERFSLILESASTNQTSMYLCASSLGLGKFFGPGTRLTVL.

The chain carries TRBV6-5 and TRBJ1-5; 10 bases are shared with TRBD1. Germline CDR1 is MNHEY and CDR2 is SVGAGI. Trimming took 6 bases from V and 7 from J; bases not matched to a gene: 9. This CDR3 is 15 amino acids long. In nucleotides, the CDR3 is TGTGCCAGCAGCCGACAGGGGGCAGGAGAACAGCCCCAGCATTTT. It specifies CASSRQGAGEQPQHF.

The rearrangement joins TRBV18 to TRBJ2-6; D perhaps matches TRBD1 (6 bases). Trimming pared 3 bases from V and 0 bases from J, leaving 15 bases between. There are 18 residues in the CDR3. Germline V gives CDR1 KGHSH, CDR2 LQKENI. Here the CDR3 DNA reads TGTGCCAGCTCACCGCAGGGGCGTTATTTCTCTGGGGCCAACGTCCTGACTTTC. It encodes CASSPQGRYFSGANVLTF.

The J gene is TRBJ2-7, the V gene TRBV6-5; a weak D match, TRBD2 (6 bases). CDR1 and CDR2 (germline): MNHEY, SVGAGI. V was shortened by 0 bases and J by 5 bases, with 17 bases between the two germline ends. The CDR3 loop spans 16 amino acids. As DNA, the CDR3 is TGTGCCAGCAGTTACTCACCTGCGGGGAAGGTCCACGAGCAGTACTTC. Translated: CASSYSPAGKVHEQYF.

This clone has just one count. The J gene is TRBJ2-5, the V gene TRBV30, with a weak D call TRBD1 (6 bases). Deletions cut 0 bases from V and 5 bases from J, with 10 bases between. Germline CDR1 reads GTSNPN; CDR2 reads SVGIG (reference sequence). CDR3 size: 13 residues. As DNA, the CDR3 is TGTGCCTGGAGTGTTACAGGGTTGGAGACCCAGTACTTC. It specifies CAWSVTGLETQYF. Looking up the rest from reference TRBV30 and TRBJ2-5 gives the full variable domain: SQTIHQWPATLVQPVGSPLSLECTVEGTSNPNLYWYRQAAGRGLQLLFYSVGIGQISSEVPQNLSASRPQDRQFILSSKKLLLSDSGFYLCAWSVTGLETQYFGPGTRLLVL.

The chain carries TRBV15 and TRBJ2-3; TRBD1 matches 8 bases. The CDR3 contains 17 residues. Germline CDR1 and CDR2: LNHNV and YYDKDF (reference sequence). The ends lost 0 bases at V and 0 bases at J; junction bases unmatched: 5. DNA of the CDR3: TGTGCCACCAGCAGAGATGGACAGGGTCGTAGCACAGATACGCAGTATTTT. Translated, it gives CATSRDGQGRSTDTQYF.

The CDR3 coding sequence is TGTGCCAGCAGCTCGACCCAAAGCGGGAGCACCTACGAGCAGTACTTC. Its protein product is CASSSTQSGSTYEQYF. V and J are TRBV7-8 and TRBJ2-7, with 8 positions matching TRBD2. Trimming removed 4 bases from V and 2 bases from J; junction bases left unmatched: 10. This CDR3 contains 16 residues. Germline values: CDR1 SGHVS, CDR2 FQNEAQ.

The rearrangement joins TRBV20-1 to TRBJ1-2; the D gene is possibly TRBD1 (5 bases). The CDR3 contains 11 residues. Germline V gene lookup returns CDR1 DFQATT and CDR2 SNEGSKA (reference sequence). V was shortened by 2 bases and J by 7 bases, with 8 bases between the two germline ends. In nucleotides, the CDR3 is TGCAGTGCTAGACAGGGCACTGGCTACACCTTC. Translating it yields CSARQGTGYTF.

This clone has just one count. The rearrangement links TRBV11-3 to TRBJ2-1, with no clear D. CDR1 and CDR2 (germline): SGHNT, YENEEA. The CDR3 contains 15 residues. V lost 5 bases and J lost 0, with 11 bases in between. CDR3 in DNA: TGTGCCAGCAGCGCTGCGTTAAGCTCCTACAATGAGCAGTTCTTC. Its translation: CASSAALSSYNEQFF.

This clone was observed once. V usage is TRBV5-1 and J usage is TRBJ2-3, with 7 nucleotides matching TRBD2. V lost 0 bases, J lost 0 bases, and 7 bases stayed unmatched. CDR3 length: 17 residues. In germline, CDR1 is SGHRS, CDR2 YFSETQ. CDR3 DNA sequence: TGCGCCAGCAGCTTGGTAACTGGGGGGGATAGCACAGATACGCAGTATTTT. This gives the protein CASSLVTGGDSTDTQYF.

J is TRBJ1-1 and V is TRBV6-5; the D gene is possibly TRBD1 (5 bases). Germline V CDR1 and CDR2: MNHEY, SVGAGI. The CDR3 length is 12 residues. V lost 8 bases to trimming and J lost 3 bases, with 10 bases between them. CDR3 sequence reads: CASSRGDTEAFF. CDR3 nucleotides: TGTGCCAGCTCCCGGGGGGACACTGAAGCTTTCTTT.

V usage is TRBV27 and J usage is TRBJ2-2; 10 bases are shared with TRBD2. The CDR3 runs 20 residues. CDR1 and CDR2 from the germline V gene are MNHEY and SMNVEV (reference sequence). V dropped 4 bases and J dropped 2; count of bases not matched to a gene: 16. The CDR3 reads CASSYRTPGLADVNTGELFF. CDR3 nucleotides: TGTGCCAGCAGTTACAGGACACCTGGACTAGCGGATGTTAACACCGGGGAGCTGTTTTTT.

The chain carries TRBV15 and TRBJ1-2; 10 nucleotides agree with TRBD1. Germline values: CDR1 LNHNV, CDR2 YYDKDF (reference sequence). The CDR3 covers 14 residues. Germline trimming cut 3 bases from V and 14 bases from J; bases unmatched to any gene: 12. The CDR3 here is CATSRDNGDRGRTF. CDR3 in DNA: TGTGCCACCAGCAGGGATAACGGAGACAGGGGGCGAACCTTC.

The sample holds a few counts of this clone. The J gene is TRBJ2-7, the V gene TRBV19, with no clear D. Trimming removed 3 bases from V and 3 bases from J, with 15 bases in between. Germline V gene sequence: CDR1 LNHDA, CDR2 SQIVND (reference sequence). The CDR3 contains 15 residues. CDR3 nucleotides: TGTGCCAGTAGTATCTCCGCGGAGCTGGTCTACGAGCAGTACTTC. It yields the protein CASSISAELVYEQYF.

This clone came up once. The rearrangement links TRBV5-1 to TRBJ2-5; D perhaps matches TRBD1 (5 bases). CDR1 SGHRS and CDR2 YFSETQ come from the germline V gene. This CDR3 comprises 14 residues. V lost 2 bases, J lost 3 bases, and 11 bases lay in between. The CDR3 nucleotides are TGCGCCAGCAGCTTAGGGGCCGGCGAAGAGACCCAGTACTTC. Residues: CASSLGAGEETQYF.

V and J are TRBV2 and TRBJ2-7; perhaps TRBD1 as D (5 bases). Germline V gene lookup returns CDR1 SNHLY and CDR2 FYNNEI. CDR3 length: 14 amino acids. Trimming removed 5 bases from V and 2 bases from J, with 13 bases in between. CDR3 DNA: TGTGCCAGCAGTCCCTTTGACAGTACCTACGAGCAGTACTTC. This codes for CASSPFDSTYEQYF.

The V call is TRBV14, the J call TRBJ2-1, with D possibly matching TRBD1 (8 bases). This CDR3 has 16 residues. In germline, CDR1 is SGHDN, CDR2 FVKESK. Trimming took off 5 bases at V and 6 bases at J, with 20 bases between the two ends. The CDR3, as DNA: TGTGCCAGCAGCAGATACAGGGGGGGGATATCCAATGAGCAGTTCTTC. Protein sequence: CASSRYRGGISNEQFF.

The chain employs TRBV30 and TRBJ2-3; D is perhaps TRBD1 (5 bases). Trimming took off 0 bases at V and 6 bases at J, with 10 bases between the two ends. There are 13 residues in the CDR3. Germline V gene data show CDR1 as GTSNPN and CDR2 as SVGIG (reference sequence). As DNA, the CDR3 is TGTGCCTGGAGTGTTCCAGGGTCGGATACGCAGTATTTT. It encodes CAWSVPGSDTQYF. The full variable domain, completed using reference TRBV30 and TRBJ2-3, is SQTIHQWPATLVQPVGSPLSLECTVEGTSNPNLYWYRQAAGRGLQLLFYSVGIGQISSEVPQNLSASRPQDRQFILSSKKLLLSDSGFYLCAWSVPGSDTQYFGPGTRLTVL.

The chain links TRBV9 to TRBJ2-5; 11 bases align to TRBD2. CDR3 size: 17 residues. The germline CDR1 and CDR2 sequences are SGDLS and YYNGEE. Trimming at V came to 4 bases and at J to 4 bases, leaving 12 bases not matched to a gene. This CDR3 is CASSRGDVAGGAETQYF. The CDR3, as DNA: TGTGCCAGCAGCAGGGGGGATGTAGCGGGAGGGGCAGAGACCCAGTACTTC.